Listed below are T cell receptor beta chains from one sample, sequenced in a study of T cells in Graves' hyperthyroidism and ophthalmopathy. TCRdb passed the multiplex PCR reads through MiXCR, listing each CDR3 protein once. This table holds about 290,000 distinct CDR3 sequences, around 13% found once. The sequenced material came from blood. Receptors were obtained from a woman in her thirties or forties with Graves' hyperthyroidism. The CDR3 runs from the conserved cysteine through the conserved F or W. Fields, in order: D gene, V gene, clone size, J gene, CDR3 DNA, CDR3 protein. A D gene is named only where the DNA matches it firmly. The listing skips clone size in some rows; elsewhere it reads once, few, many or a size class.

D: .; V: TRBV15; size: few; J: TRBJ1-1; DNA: TGTGCCACCAGCAGAGGGGTGGGCACTGAAGCTTTCTTT; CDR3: CATSRGVGTEAFF
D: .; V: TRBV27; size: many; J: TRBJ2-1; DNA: TGTGCCAGCAGTTGGGCGAGAAACAATGAGCAGTTCTTC; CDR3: CASSWARNNEQFF
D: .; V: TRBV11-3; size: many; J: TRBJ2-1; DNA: TGTGCCAGCAGCTTAGAGGGGTACAATGAGCAGTTCTTC; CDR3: CASSLEGYNEQFF
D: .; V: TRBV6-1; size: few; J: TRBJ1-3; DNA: TGTGCCAGCAGTAAGAGGAAGACAGGCTCTGGAAACACCATATATTTT; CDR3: CASSKRKTGSGNTIYF
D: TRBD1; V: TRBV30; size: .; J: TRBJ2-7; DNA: TGTGCCTGGAGTGTATTGCAGGGGGCGAACGAGCAGTACTTC; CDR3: CAWSVLQGANEQYF
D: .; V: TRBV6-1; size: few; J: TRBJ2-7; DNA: TGTGCCAGCAGCCGACCGGGTTATAGGACCTACGAGCAGTACTTC; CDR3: CASSRPGYRTYEQYF
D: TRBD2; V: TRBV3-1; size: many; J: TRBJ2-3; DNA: TGTGCCAGCAGCCCCGGACTAGCGGGGGGATATACGCAGTATTTT; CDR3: CASSPGLAGGYTQYF
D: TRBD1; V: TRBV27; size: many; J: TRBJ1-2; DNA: TGTGCCAGCAGTTCCCAGGACAGGGGCTATGGCTACACCTTC; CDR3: CASSSQDRGYGYTF
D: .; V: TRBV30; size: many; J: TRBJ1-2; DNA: TGTGCCTGGATTTTAAGGGGTCGGGACTATGGCTACACCTTC; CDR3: CAWILRGRDYGYTF
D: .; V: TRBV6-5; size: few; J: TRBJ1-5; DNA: TGTGCCAGCAGTTACGGGGGTGGGGGTAGCAATCAGCCCCAGCATTTT; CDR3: CASSYGGGGSNQPQHF
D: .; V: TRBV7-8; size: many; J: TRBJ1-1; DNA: TGTGCCAGCAGCTTAGTACGCCTACCCAGGGTGGCGAACACTGAAGCTTTCTTT; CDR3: CASSLVRLPRVANTEAFF
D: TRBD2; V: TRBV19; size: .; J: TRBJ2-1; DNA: TGTGCCAGTAGCCATCGGGAGGGGCAGTTCTTC; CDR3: CASSHREGQFF
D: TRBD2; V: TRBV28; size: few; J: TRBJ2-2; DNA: TGTGCCAGCAGTTCCTTGCCGACTAGCGGGAGGTTTAACACCGGGGAGCTGTTTTTT; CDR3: CASSSLPTSGRFNTGELFF
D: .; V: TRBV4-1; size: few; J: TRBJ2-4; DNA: TGCGCCAGCAGCCAAGAGGGCTCGCGGGGCAACATTCAGTACTTC; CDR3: CASSQEGSRGNIQYF
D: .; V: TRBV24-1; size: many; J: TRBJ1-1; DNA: TGTGCCACCAGTGCACTCGGGAACACTGAAGCTTTCTTT; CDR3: CATSALGNTEAFF
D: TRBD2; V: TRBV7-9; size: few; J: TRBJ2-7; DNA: TGTGCCAGCAGCTTAAAGCGGGAGGGCTACGAGCAGTACTTC; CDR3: CASSLKREGYEQYF
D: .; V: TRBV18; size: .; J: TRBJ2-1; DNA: TGTGCCAGCTCACCACTTATGGGAGCGGAGGATGAGCAGTTCTTC; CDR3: CASSPLMGAEDEQFF
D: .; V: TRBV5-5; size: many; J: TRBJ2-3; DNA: TGTGCCAGCAGCATGACGGTTACTAGCACAGATACGCAGTATTTT; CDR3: CASSMTVTSTDTQYF
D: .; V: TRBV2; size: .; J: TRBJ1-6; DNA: TGTGCCAGCACCCCGGGGAGTTCACCCCTCCACTTT; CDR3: CASTPGSSPLHF
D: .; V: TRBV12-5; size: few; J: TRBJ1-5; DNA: TGTGCTAGTGGACAGGAGAATCAGCCCCAGCATTTT; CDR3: CASGQENQPQHF
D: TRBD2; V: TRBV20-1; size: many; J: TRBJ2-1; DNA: TGCAGTGCTAGAGATCTAGGACTAGGGAATGAGCAGTTCTTC; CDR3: CSARDLGLGNEQFF
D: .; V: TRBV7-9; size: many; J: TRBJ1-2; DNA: TGTGCCAGCGGGTATCGTGACGAGGGCTACACCTTC; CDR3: CASGYRDEGYTF
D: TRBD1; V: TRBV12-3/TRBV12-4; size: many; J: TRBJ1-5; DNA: TGTGCCAGCAGGTTACAGGGGTCCCATCAGCCCCAGCATTTT; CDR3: CASRLQGSHQPQHF
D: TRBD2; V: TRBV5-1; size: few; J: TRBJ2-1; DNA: TGCGCCAGCAGCCCTGGGACTAGTACCTACAATGAGCAGTTCTTC; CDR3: CASSPGTSTYNEQFF
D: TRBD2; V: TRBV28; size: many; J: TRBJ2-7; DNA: TGTGCCAGCAGCAAACGACTAGCGGGAGGCTCCACCTACGAGCAGTACTTC; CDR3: CASSKRLAGGSTYEQYF
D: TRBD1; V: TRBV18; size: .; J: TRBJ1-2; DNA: TGTGCCAGCTCACCCCAACTTGAGACAGGGACCTATGGCTACACCTTC; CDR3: CASSPQLETGTYGYTF
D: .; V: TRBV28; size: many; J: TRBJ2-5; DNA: TGTGCCAGCAGTCGGCAGGGATTAGAGACCCAGTACTTC; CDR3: CASSRQGLETQYF
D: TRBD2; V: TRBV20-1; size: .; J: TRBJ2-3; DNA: TGCAGTATATCAGCGGGAGGGACAGATACGCAGTATTTT; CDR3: CSISAGGTDTQYF
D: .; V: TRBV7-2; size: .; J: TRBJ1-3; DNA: TGTGCCAGCAGACCCGGAGGGGTTAGCTCTGGAAACACCATATATTTT; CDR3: CASRPGGVSSGNTIYF
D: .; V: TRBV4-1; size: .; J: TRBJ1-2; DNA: TGCGCCAGCAGCGGGGGTCTTCGGGGCTACACCTTC; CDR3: CASSGGLRGYTF
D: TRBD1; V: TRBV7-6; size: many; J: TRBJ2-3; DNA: TGTGCCAGCAGCTCAAAGACAGGGGGGAACACAGATACGCAGTATTTT; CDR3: CASSSKTGGNTDTQYF
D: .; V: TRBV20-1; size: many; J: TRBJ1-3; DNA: TGCAGTGCGTCTACACAGAGCTCTGGAAACACCATATATTTT; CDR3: CSASTQSSGNTIYF